This T cell receptor (beta chain) was identified during a study of human T cells and chemical hapten exposure. Time point of the sample: pre-sensitization, week 0. Sample treatment: therapeutic diphenylcyclopropenone sensitization with weekly scalp DPC. The sample holds a few counts of this clonotype. This CDR3 comprises 13 residues. The ends were cut back, 5 bases at V and 5 bases at J, with 12 bases in the middle. Germline V CDR1 and CDR2: SGHTA, FQGNSA. TCRdb redid the calling of the RACE reads with MiXCR, one entry per CDR3 protein. Counted here are about 51,000 distinct CDR3 sequences, 9.4% occurring once; the ten biggest clones make up 13% to 15%.

The TCR sequence derives from a woman aged 40 to 55 with alopecia areata. Some clones in this sample may be carry-over from other donors' samples. The specimen comprised whole blood, sampled in connection with sensitization to the hapten diphenylcyclopropenone (DPC). The genes are TRBV7-2 and TRBJ1-1; D is uncertain. The CDR3, as DNA: TGTGCCAGCAGCGGACGCATTGGGACTGAAGCTTTCTTT. As protein: CASSGRIGTEAFF.